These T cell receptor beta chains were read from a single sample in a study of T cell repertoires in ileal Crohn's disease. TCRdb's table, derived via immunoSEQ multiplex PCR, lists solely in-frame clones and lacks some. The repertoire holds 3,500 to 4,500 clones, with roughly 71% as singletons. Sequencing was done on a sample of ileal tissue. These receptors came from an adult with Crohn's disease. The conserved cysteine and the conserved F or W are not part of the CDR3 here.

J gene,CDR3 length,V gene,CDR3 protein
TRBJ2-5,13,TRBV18,ASSPPDSLGETQY
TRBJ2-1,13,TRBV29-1,SVGSGGAGHNEQF
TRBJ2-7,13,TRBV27,ASSFSQGTSYEQY
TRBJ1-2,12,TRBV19,ASSIEGQGARYT
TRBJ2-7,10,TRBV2,ASSLTGSEQY
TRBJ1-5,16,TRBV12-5,ASGLSVTGTYSNQPQH
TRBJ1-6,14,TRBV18,ASSPPRSGGGSPLH
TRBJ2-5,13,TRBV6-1,ASSEAPRGGETQY
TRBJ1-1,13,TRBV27,ASSILQGANTEAF
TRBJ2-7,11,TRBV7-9,ASSFRTHYEQY
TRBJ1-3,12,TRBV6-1,ASSDRQGANTIY
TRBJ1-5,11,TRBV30,AWSAGFGQPQH
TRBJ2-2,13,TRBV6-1,ASSEGTIRTGELF
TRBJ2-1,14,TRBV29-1,SVVLLGTGRSNEQF
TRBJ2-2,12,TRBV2,ASKGTGNTGELF
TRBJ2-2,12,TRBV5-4,ASSLGVSTGELF
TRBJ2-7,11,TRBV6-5,ASSYRDTYEQY
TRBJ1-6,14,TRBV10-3,AISFRDRESRSPLH
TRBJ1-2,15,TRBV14,ASSREGPAFKGVGYT
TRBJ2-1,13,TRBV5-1,ASSTLAGGSAEQF
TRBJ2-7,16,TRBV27,ASSLWSRGDLPLYEQY
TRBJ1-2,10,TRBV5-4,ASSYRVDGYT
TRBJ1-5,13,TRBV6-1,ASSPVLSGNQPQH
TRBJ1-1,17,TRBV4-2,ASSQDRGQGRVRGTEAF
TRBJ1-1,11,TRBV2,ASRRQANTEAF
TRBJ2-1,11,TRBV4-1,ASSRDNYNEQF
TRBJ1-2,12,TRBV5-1,ASSLRTGNYGYT
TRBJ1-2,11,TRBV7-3,ASSLNNFLGYT
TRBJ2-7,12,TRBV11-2,ASRPTGAFYEQY